Included here is one TCR beta chain sequence, with context. Its antigen is unidentified. Samples: about 28 days before transplant, then days 30, 100 and 180 after. TCRdb keeps only in-frame clones here, not all; method: immunoSEQ multiplex PCR. This table holds approximately 8,800 clones, approximately 80% found once. The V gene's germline CDR1 is SEHNR and CDR2 FQNEAQ (reference sequence). The CDR3 loop spans 14 amino acids. Trimming removed 4 bases from V and 1 base from J; junction bases left unmatched: 3. The data were taken from a study of T cell clonotyping in hematopoietic cell transplantation. Overall study results and limits: Cells were unsorted, so CD4 and CD8 contributions were not separated. Pathologically expanded recipient clonotypes increased progressively from day 30 to day 180 as diversity fell. Broader posttransplant TCR repertoire diversity was predicted by graft donor and pretransplant recipient Inverse Simpson Index values.

This chain uses TRBV7-9 with TRBJ1-1, with 7 bases identical to TRBD1. This receptor was obtained from a male patient between 55 and 70 years old who had an allogeneic stem cell transplant from an unrelated donor, so the T cells may come from the graft donor. Some clones in this sample may be carry-over from other donors' samples. This specimen was PBMCs, taken at the time of graft-versus-host disease after allogeneic stem cell transplant. Written as DNA, the CDR3 is TGTGCCAGCAGCTCATACAGGGGGAACACTGAAGCTTTCTTT. This translates into CASSSYRGNTEAFF.